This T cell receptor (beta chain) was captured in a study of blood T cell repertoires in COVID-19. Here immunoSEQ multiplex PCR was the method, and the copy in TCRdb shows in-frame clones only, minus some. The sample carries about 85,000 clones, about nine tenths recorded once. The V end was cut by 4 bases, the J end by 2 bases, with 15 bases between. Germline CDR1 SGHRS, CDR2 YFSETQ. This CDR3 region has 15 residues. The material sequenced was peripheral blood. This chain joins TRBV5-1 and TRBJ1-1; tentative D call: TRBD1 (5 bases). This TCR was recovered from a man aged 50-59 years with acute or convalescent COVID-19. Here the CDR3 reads CASSPGRGINTEAFF. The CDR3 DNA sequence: TGCGCCAGCAGCCCTGGCCGGGGGATCAACACTGAAGCTTTCTTT.